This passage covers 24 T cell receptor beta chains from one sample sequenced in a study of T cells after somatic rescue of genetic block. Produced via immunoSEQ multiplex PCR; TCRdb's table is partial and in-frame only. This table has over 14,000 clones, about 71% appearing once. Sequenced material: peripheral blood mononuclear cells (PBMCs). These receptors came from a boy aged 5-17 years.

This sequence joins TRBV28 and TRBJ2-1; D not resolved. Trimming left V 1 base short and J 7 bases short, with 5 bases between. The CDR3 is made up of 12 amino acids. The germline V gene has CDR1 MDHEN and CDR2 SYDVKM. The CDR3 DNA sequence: TGTGCCAGCAGTTTATCCAGAAATGAGCAGTTCTTC. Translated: CASSLSRNEQFF.

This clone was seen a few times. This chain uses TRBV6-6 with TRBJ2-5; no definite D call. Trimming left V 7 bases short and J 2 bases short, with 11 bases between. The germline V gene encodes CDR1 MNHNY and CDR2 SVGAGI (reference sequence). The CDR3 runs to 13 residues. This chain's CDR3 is CASKMISQETQYF. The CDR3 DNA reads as TGTGCCAGCAAGATGATAAGTCAAGAGACCCAGTACTTC.

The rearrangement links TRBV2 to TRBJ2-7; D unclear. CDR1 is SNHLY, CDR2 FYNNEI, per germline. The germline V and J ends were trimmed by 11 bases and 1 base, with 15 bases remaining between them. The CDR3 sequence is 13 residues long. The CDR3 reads CAASTTVSYEQYF. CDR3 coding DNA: TGTGCCGCCAGCACCACAGTATCCTACGAGCAGTACTTC.

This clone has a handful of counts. CDR3 bases: TGTGCCAGTAAGGAGAACACTGAAGCTTTCTTT. Its protein is CASKENTEAFF. V usage is TRBV19 and J usage is TRBJ1-1; D not resolved. The germline V and J ends were trimmed by 7 bases and 1 base, with 4 bases remaining between them. Germline CDR1 is LNHDA and CDR2 is SQIVND (reference sequence). CDR3 length: 11 residues.

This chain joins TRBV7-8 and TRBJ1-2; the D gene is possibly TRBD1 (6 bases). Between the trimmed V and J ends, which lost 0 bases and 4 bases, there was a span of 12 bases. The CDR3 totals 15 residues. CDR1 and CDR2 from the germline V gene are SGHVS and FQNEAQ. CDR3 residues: CASSLALGGTYGYTF. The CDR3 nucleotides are TGTGCCAGCAGCTTAGCTCTAGGGGGAACCTATGGCTACACCTTC.

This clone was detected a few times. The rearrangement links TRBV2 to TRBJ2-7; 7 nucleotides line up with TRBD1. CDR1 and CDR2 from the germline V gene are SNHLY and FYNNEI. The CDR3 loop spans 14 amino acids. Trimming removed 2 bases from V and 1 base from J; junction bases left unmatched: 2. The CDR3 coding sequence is TGTGCCAGCAGTGAACAGGGGGTTTCCTACGAGCAGTACTTC. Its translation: CASSEQGVSYEQYF.

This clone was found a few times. The CDR3 DNA reads TGTGCCAGCAGCTTAACCCCGCCATACTCGGGAGAGACCCAGTACTTC. Its protein is CASSLTPPYSGETQYF. The V call is TRBV7-7, the J call TRBJ2-5; no clear D. V was trimmed by 2 bases and J by 4 bases, leaving 17 bases between them. The CDR3 contains 16 residues. CDR1 is SSHAT and CDR2 is FNYEAQ in the germline V gene (reference sequence).

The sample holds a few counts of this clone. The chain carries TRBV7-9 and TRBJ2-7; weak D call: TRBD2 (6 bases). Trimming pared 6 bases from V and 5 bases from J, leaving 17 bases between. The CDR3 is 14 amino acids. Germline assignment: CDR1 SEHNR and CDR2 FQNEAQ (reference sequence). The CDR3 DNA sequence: TGTGCCAGCAGTCGCGGGACTTGGGATAACGAGCAGTACTTC. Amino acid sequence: CASSRGTWDNEQYF.

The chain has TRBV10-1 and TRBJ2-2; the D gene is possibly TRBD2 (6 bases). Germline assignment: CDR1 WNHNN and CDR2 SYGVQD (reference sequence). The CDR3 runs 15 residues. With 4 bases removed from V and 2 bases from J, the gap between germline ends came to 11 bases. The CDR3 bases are TGCGCCAGCAGTGCTTACGGGAGAAACACCGGGGAGCTGTTTTTT. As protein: CASSAYGRNTGELFF.

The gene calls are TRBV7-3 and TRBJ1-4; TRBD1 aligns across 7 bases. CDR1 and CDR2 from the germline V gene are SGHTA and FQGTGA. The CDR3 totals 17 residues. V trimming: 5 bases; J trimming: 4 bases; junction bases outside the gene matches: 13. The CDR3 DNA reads TGTGCCAGCAGCCTTTCTCCAGGGGCAGGGGGTAATGAAAAACTGTTTTTT. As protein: CASSLSPGAGGNEKLFF.

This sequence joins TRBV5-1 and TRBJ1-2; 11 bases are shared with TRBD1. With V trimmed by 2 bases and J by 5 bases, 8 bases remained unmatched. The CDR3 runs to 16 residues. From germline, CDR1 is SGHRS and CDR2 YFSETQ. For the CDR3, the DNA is TGCGCCAGCAGCTTACCAACCGGGACAGGGGGTTATGGCTACACCTTC. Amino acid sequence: CASSLPTGTGGYGYTF.

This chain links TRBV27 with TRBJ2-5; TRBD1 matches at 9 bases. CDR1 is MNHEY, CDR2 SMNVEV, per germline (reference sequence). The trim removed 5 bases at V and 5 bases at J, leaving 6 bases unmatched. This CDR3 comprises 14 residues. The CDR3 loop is CASSTYGTGETQYF. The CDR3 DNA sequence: TGTGCCAGCAGTACGTATGGGACAGGGGAGACCCAGTACTTC.

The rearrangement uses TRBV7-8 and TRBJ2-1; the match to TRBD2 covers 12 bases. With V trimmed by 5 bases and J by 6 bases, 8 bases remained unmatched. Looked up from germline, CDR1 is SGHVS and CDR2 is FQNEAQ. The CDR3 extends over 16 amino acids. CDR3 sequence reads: CASSPWTSGAGNEQFF. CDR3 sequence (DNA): TGTGCCAGCAGCCCCTGGACTAGCGGGGCAGGCAATGAGCAGTTCTTC.

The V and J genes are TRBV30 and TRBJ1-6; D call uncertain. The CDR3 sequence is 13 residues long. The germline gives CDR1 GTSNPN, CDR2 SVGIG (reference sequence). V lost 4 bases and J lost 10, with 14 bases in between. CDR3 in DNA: TGTGCCTGGACCCCTTTGGGGAGCTCACCCCTCCACTTT. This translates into CAWTPLGSSPLHF. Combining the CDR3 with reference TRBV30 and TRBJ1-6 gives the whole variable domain SQTIHQWPATLVQPVGSPLSLECTVEGTSNPNLYWYRQAAGRGLQLLFYSVGIGQISSEVPQNLSASRPQDRQFILSSKKLLLSDSGFYLCAWTPLGSSPLHFGNGTRLTVT.

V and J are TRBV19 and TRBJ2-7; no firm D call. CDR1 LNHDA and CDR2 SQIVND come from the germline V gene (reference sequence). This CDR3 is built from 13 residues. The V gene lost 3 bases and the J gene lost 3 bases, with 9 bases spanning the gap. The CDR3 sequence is CASSMYSNYEQYF. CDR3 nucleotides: TGTGCCAGTAGTATGTACAGTAACTACGAGCAGTACTTC. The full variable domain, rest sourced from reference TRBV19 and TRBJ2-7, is DGGITQSPKYLFRKEGQNVTLSCEQNLNHDAMYWYRQDPGQGLRLIYYSQIVNDFQKGDIAEGYSVSREKKESFPLTVTSAQKNPTAFYLCASSMYSNYEQYFGPGTRLTVT.

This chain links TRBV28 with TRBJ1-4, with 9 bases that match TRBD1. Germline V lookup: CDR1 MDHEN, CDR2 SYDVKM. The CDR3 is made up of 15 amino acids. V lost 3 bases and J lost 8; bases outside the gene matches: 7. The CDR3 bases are TGTGCCAGCAGTTTCTCCGGGACAGGGAACGAAAAACTGTTTTTT. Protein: CASSFSGTGNEKLFF.

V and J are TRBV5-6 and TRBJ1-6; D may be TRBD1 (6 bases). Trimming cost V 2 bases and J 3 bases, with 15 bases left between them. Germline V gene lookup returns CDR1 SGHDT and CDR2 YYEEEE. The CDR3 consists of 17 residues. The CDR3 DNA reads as TGTGCCAGCAGCTTAATGGGGGCCCTCCTCTATAATTCACCCCTCCACTTT. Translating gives CASSLMGALLYNSPLHF.

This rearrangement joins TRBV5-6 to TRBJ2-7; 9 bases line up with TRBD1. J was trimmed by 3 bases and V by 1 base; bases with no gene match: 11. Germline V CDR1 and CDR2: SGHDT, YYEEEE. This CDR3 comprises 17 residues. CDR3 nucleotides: TGTGCCAGCAGCTTGCGGACGTGGGACAGGGACCTCTACGAGCAGTACTTC. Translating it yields CASSLRTWDRDLYEQYF.

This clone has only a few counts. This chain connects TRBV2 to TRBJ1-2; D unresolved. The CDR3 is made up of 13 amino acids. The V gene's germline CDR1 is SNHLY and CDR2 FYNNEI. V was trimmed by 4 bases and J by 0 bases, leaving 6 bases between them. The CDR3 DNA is TGTGCCAGCAGTGTAGGTCCTAACTATGGCTACACCTTC. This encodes CASSVGPNYGYTF.

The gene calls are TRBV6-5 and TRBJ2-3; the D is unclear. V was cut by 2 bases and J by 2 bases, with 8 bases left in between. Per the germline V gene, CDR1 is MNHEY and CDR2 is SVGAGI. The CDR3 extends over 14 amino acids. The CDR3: CASSYESLTDTQYF. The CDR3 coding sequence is TGTGCCAGCAGTTACGAGTCCCTCACAGATACGCAGTATTTT.

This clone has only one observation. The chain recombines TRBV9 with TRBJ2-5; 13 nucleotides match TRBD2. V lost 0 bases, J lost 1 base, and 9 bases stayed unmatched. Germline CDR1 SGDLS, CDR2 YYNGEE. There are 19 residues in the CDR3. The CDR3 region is CASSVAWGLAGLSQETQYF. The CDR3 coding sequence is TGTGCCAGCAGCGTAGCTTGGGGACTAGCGGGGCTAAGCCAAGAGACCCAGTACTTC.

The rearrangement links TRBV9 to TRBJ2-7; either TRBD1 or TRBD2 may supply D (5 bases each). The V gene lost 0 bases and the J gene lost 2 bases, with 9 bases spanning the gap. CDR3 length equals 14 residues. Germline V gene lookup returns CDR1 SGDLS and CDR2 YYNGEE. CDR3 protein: CASSVGGTPYEQYF. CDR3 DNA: TGTGCCAGCAGCGTAGGAGGGACCCCCTACGAGCAGTACTTC.

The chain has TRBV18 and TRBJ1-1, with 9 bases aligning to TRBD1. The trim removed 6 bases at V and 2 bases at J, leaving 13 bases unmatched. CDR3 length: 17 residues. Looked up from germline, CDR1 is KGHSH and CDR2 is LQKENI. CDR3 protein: CASSPGTGRLRNTEAFF. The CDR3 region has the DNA TGTGCCAGCTCCCCCGGGACAGGGCGGTTGAGAAACACTGAAGCTTTCTTT.

The CDR3 is CAWSVIGSLAGDNEQFF. In DNA, the CDR3 is TGTGCCTGGAGTGTAATAGGTTCGCTAGCGGGGGACAATGAGCAGTTCTTC. The chain recombines TRBV30 with TRBJ2-1, with 10 bases fitting TRBD2. V dropped 0 bases and J dropped 5; count of bases not matched to a gene: 10. Germline V CDR1 and CDR2: GTSNPN, SVGIG (reference sequence). This CDR3 region has 17 residues.